The entry that follows covers one TCR beta chain sequence. Antigen specificity is unknown. Germline V CDR1 and CDR2: MDHEN, SYDVKM. Trimming left V 1 base short and J 0 bases short, with 18 bases between. The CDR3 covers 18 residues. Everyone in the study who had HIV was treated in the United States. immunoSEQ v3.0 was run at survey level. Generated by immunoSEQ multiplex PCR, the TCRdb table keeps only in-frame clones and is missing some. The sample has some 23,000 clones; approximately 73% are singletons. This record comes from a study of long-term antiretroviral therapy in people with HIV. The study, taken as a whole, reports: Pre-ART-expanded clones dominated the repertoire at all time points.

The starting material was unsorted PBMCs, obtained 0.5 years after starting antiretroviral therapy. The receptor comes from a woman in her thirties or forties with HIV. The chain carries TRBV28 and TRBJ1-1; D is possibly TRBD1 (5 bases). Written as DNA, the CDR3 is TGTGCCAGCAGTTTATTAATGGGTGGGGGGTACATGAACACTGAAGCTTTCTTT. It yields the protein CASSLLMGGGYMNTEAFF.